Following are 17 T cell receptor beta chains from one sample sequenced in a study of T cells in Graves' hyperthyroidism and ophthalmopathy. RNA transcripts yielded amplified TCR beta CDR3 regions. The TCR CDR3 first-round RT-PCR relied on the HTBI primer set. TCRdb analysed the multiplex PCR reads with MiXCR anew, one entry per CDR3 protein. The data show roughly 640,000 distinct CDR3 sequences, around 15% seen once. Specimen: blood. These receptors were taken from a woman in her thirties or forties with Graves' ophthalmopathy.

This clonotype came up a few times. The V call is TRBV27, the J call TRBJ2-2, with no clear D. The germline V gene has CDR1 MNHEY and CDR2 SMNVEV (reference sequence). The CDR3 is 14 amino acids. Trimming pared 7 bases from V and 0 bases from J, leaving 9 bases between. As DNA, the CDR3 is TGTGCCAGCAATAGGAAAGCGAACACCGGGGAGCTGTTTTTT. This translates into CASNRKANTGELFF.

The CDR3 DNA reads as TGTGCCAGCAGTCTCGCCCTTGCCGGGACTTATTTTACCACAGATACGCAGTATTTT. Translation gives CASSLALAGTYFTTDTQYF. The V and J genes are TRBV14 and TRBJ2-3; maybe TRBD2 (6 bases). This CDR3 spans 19 amino acids. Germline V gives CDR1 SGHDN, CDR2 FVKESK. Trimming cost V 6 bases and J 2 bases, with 27 bases left between them.

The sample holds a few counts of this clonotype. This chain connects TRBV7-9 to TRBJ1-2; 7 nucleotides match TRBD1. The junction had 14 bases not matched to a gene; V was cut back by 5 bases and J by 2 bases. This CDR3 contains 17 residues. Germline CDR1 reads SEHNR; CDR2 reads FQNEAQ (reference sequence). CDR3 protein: CASSDQTGTANNYGYTF. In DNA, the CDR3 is TGTGCCAGCAGCGATCAAACCGGGACAGCTAACAACTATGGCTACACCTTC.

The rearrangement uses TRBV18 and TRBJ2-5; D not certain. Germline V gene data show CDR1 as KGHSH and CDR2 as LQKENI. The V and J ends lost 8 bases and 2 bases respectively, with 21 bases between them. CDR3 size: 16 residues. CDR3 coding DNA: TGTGCCAGCCTACCCGACTGGACGGATAATCAAGAGACCCAGTACTTC. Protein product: CASLPDWTDNQETQYF.

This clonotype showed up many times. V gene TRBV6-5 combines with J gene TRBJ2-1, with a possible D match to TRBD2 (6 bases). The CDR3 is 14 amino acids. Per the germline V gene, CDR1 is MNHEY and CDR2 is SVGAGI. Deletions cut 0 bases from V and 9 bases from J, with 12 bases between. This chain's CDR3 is CASSYSGGGGEQFF. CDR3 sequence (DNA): TGTGCCAGCAGTTACTCGGGAGGTGGAGGTGAGCAGTTCTTC.

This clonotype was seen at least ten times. This CDR3 is CASSFTALPQETQYF. DNA of the CDR3: TGTGCCAGCAGCTTCACAGCACTACCCCAAGAGACCCAGTACTTC. The chain employs TRBV11-1 and TRBJ2-5; D unresolved. Germline loops: CDR1 SGHAT, CDR2 FQDESV (reference sequence). This CDR3 contains 15 residues. Trimming removed 3 bases from V and 1 base from J, with 12 bases in between. Together with reference TRBV11-1 and TRBJ2-5, the CDR3 gives the full variable domain: EAEVAQSPRYKITEKSQAVAFWCDPISGHATLYWYRQILGQGPELLVQFQDESVVDDSQLPKDRFSAERLKGVDSTLKIQPAELGDSAMYLCASSFTALPQETQYFGPGTRLLVL.

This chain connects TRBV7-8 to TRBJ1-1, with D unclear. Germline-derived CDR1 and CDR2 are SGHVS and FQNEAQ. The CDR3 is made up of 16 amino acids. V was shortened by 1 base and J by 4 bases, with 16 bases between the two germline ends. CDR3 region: CASSLGSQWVSTEAFF. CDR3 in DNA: TGTGCCAGCAGCTTAGGTAGTCAGTGGGTGAGCACTGAAGCTTTCTTT.

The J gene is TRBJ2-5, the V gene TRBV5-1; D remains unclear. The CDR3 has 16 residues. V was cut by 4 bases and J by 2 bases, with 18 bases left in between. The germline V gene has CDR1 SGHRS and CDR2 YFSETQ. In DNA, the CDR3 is TGCGCCAGCAGCCCCGACGCGTCTTCTTCACAAGAGACCCAGTACTTC. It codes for CASSPDASSSQETQYF.

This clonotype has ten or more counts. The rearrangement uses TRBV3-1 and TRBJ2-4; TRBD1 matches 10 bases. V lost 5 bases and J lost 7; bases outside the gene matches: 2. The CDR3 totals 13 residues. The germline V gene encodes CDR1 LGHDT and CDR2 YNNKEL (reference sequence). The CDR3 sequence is CASSDRGPNIQYF. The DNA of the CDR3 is TGTGCCAGCAGCGACAGGGGGCCGAACATTCAGTACTTC.

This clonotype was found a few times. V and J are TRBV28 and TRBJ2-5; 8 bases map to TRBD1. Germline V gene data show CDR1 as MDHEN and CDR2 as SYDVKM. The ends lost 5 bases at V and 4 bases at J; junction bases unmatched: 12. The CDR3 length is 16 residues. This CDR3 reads CASSEDLAGTGETQYF. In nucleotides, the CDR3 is TGTGCCAGCAGTGAAGACCTGGCGGGGACAGGAGAGACCCAGTACTTC.

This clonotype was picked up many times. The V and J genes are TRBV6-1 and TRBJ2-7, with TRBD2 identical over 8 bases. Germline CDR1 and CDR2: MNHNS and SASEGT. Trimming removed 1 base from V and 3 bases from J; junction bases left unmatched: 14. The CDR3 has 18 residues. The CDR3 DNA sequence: TGTGCCAGCAGTGAAGTCGTCCGAGGGGTAGCGGGGTTCTACGAGCAGTACTTC. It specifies CASSEVVRGVAGFYEQYF.

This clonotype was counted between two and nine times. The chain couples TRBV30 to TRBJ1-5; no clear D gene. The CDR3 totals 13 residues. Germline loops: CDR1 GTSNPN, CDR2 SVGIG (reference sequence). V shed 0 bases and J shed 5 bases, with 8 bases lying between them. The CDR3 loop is CAWSVQEDQPQHF. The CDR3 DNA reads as TGTGCCTGGAGTGTCCAGGAGGATCAGCCCCAGCATTTT.

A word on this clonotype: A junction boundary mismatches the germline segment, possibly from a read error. The CDR3 protein is CAGRLSPSGSHEQYF. The CDR3 bases are TGTGCCGGCAGATTATCCCCTAGCGGGAGCCACGAGCAGTACTTC. The V gene is TRBV6-5, the J gene TRBJ2-7, with 10 nucleotides matching TRBD2. There are 15 residues in the CDR3. The germline gives CDR1 MNHEY, CDR2 SVGAGI.

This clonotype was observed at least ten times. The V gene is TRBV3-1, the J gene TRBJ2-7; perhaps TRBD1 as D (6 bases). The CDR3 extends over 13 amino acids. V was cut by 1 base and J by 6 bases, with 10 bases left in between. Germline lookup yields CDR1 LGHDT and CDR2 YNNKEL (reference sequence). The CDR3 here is CASSQVGGSEQYF. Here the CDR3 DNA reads TGTGCCAGCAGCCAAGTTGGGGGCTCCGAGCAGTACTTC.

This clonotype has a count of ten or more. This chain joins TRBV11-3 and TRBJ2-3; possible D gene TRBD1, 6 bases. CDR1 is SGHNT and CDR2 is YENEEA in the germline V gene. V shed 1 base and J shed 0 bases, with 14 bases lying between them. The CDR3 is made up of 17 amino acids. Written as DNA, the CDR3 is TGTGCCAGCAGCTTAGTTAGGGACAACGCTAGCACAGATACGCAGTATTTT. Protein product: CASSLVRDNASTDTQYF.

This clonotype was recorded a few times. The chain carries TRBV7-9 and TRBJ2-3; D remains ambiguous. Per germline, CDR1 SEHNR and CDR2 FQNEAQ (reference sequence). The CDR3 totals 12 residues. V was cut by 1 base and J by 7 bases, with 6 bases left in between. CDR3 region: CASSLVSNTQYF. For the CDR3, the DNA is TGTGCCAGCAGCTTAGTGTCCAATACGCAGTATTTT.

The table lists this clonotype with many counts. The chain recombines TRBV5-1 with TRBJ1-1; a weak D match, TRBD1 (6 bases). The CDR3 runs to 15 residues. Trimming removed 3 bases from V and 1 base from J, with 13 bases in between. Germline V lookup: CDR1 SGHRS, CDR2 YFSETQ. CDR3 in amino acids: CASSSGQTQNTEAFF. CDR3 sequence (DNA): TGCGCCAGCAGCTCTGGACAGACTCAGAACACTGAAGCTTTCTTT.